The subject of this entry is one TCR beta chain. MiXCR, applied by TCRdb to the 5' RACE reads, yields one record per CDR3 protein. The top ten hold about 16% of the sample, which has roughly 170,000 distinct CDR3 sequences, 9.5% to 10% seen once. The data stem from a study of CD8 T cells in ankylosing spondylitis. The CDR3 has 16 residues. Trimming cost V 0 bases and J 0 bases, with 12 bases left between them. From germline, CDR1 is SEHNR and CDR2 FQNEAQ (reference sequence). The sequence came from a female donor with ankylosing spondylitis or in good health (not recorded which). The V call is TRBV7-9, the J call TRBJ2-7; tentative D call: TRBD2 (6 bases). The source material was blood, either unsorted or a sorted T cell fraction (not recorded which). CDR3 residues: CASSLARGASSYEQYF. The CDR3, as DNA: TGTGCCAGCAGCTTAGCGCGCGGGGCCAGCTCCTACGAGCAGTACTTC.